This T cell receptor beta chain was recorded in a study of chemoradiotherapy in HPV16-positive cancers. Unmatched junction bases numbered 10, after V lost 6 bases and J lost 4 bases. The CDR3 loop spans 15 amino acids. Germline V gives CDR1 MNHNY, CDR2 SVGAGI (reference sequence). Clones were read by immunoSEQ multiplex PCR, and TCRdb kept only the in-frame ones, dropping some. Of around 13,000 clones in the sample, roughly 78% are singletons; the top ten hold 8.3%. This clone was observed once. The chain has TRBV6-6 and TRBJ2-3; 7 bases align to TRBD2. Collection took place from a patient who underwent chemoradiotherapy. The TCR originated in a human donor with HPV-associated anogenital cancer. This CDR3 reads CASRSFREVADTQYF. The CDR3 DNA is TGTGCCAGCAGAAGTTTTCGGGAGGTGGCAGATACGCAGTATTTT.